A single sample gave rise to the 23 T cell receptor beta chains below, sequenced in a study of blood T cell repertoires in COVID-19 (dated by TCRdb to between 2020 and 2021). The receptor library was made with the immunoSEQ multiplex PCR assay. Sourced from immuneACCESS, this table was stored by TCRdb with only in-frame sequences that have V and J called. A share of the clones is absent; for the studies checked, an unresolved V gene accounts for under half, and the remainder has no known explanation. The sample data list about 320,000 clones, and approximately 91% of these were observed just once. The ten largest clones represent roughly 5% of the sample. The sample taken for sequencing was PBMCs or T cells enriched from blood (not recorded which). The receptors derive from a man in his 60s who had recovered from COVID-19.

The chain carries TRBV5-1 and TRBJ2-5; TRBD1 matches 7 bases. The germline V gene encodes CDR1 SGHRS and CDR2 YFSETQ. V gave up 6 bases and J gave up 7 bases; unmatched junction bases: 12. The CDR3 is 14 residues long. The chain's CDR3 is CASTYGTVEGTQYF. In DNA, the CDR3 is TGCGCCAGCACCTACGGGACAGTCGAGGGGACCCAGTACTTC. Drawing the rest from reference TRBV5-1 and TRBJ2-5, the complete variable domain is KAGVTQTPRYLIKTRGQQVTLSCSPISGHRSVSWYQQTPGQGLQFLFEYFSETQRNKGNFPGRFSGRQFSNSRSEMNVSTLELGDSALYLCASTYGTVEGTQYFGPGTRLLVL.

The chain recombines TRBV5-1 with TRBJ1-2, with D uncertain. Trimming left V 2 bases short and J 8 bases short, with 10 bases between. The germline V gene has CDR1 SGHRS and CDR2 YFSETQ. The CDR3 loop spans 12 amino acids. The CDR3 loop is CASSLQPPGYTF. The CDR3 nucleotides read TGCGCCAGCAGCTTACAGCCCCCAGGCTACACCTTC.

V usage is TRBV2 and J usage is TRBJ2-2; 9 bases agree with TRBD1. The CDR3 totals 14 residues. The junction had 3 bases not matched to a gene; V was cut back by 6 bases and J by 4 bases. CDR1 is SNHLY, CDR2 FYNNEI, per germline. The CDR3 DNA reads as TGTGCCAGCAGGCGGACAGGGGTCACCGGGGAGCTGTTTTTT. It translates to CASRRTGVTGELFF.

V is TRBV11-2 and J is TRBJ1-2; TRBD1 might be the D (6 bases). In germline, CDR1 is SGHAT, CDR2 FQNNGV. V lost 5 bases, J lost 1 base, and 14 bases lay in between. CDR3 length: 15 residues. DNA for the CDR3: TGTGCCAGCAGCAACACCGGGACACGTAACTATGGCTACACCTTC. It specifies CASSNTGTRNYGYTF.

The CDR3 reads CASSLGLSNQPQHF. The CDR3 DNA is TGTGCCAGCAGCTTGGGTCTGTCCAATCAGCCCCAGCATTTT. The gene calls are TRBV5-6 and TRBJ1-5; no firm D call. With 0 bases removed from V and 3 bases from J, the gap between germline ends came to 7 bases. The V gene's germline CDR1 is SGHDT and CDR2 YYEEEE. The length of the CDR3 is 14 residues.

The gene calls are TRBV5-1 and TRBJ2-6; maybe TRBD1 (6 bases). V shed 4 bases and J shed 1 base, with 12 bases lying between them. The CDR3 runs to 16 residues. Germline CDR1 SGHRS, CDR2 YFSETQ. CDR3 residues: CASSVQGVSGANVLTF. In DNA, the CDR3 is TGCGCCAGCAGCGTACAGGGTGTGTCTGGGGCCAACGTCCTGACTTTC.

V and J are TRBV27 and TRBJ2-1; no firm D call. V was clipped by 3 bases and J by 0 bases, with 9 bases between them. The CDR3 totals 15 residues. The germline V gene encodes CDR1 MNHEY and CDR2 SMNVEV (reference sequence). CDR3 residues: CASSFRGRSYNEQFF. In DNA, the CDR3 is TGTGCCAGCAGTTTTCGTGGCCGCTCCTACAATGAGCAGTTCTTC.

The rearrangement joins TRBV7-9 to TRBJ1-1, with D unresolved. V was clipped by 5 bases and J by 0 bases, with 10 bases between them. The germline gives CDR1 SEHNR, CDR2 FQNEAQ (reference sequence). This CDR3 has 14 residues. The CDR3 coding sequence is TGTGCCAGCAGCCTACAGTCAATGAACACTGAAGCTTTCTTT. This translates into CASSLQSMNTEAFF.

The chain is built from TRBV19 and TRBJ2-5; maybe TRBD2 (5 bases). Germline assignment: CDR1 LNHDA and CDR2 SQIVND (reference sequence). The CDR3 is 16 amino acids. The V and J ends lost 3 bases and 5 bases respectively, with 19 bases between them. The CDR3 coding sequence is TGTGCCAGTAGTATGCCGGGGTTTACTGTGGAGGAGACCCAGTACTTC. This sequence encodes CASSMPGFTVEETQYF. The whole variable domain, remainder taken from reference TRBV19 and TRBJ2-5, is DGGITQSPKYLFRKEGQNVTLSCEQNLNHDAMYWYRQDPGQGLRLIYYSQIVNDFQKGDIAEGYSVSREKKESFPLTVTSAQKNPTAFYLCASSMPGFTVEETQYFGPGTRLLVL.

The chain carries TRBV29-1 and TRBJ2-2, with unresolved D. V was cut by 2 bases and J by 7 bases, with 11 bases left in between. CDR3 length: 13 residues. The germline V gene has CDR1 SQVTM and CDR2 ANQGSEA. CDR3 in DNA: TGCAGCGTTGAAAGTGTCTTTAGCGGGGAGCTGTTTTTT. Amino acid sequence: CSVESVFSGELFF.

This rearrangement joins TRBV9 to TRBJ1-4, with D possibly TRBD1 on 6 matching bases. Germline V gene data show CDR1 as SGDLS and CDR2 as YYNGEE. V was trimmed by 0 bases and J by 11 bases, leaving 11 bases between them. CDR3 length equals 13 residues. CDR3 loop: CASSVEQGGKLFF. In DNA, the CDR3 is TGTGCCAGCAGCGTAGAACAGGGAGGGAAACTGTTTTTT.

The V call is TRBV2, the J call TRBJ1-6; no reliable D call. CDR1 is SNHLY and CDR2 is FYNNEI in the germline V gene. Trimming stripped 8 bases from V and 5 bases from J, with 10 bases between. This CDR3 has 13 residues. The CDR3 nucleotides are TGTGCCAGCGGGGTGACTAATAATTCACCCCTCCACTTT. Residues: CASGVTNNSPLHF.

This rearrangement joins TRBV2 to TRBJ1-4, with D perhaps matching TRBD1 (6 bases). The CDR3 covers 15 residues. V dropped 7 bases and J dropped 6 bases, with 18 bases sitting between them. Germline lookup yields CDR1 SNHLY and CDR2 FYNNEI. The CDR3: CASKRTGTEDEKLFF. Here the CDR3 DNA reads TGTGCCAGCAAGAGAACAGGGACGGAGGATGAAAAACTGTTTTTT. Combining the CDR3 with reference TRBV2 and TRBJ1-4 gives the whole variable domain EPEVTQTPSHQVTQMGQEVILRCVPISNHLYFYWYRQILGQKVEFLVSFYNNEISEKSEIFDDQFSVERPDGSNFTLKIRSTKLEDSAMYFCASKRTGTEDEKLFFGSGTQLSVL.

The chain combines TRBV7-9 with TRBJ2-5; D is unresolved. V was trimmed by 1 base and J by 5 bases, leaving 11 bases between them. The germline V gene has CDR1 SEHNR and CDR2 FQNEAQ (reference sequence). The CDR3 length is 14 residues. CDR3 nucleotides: TGTGCCAGCAGCTTAGGAGTTTCTTCTGAGACCCAGTACTTC. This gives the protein CASSLGVSSETQYF.

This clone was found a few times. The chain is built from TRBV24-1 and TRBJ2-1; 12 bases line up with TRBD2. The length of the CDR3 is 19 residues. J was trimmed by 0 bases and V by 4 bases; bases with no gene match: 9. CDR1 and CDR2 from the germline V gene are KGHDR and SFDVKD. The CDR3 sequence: CATSDGRTSGKSSYNEQFF. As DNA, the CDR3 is TGTGCCACCAGTGACGGCCGGACTAGCGGGAAGAGCTCCTACAATGAGCAGTTCTTC.

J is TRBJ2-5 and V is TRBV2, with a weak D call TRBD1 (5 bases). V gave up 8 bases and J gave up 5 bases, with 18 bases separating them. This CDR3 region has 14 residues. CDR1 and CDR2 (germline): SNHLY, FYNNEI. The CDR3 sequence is CASGGRVNGETQYF. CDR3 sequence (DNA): TGTGCCAGCGGCGGCAGGGTGAATGGGGAGACCCAGTACTTC.

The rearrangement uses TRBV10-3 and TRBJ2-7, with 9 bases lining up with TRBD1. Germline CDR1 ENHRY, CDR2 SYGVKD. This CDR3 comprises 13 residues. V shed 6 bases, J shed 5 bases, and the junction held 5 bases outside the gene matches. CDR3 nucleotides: TGTGCCATCAGCCCGGGACAGGGAGACGAGCAGTACTTC. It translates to CAISPGQGDEQYF.

The chain's CDR3 is CSASGLAPTDTQYF. DNA of the CDR3: TGCAGTGCTAGTGGTCTAGCCCCCACAGATACGCAGTATTTT. The chain recombines TRBV20-1 with TRBJ2-3; D perhaps matches TRBD2 (5 bases). Trimming cost V 3 bases and J 2 bases, with 12 bases left between them. The CDR3 has 14 amino acids. Germline V gene lookup returns CDR1 DFQATT and CDR2 SNEGSKA (reference sequence).

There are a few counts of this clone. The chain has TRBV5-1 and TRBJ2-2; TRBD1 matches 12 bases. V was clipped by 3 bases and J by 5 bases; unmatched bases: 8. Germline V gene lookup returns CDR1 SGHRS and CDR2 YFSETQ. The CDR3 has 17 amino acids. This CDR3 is CASSWPRDRGPTGELFF. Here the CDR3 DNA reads TGCGCCAGCAGCTGGCCCCGGGACAGGGGGCCGACCGGGGAGCTGTTTTTT.

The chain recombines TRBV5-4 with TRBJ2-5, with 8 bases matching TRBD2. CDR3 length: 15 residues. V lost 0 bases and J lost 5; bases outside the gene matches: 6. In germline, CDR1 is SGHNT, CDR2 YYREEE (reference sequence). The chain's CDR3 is CASSLEGSSGETQYF. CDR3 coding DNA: TGTGCCAGCAGCTTGGAAGGGTCTAGCGGGGAGACCCAGTACTTC.

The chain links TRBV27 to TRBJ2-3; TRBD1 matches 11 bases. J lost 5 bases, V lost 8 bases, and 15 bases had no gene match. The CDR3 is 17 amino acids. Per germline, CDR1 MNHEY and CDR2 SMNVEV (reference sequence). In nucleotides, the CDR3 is TGTGCCAGCGGTCCCCTCAGGGGACAGGGGGAAAAAGATACGCAGTATTTT. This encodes CASGPLRGQGEKDTQYF.

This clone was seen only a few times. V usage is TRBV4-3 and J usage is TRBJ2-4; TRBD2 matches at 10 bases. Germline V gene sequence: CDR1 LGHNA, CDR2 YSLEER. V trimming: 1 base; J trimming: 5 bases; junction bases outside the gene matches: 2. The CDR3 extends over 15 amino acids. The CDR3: CASSQASGRENIQYF. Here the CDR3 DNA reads TGCGCCAGCAGCCAAGCCAGCGGGAGGGAAAACATTCAGTACTTC.

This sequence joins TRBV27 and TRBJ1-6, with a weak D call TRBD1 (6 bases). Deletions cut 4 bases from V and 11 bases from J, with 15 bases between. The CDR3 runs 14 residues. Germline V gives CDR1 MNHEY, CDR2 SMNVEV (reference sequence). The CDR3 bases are TGTGCCAGCAGTTCAGACAGGACGCAAACACCCCTCCACTTT. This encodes CASSSDRTQTPLHF.